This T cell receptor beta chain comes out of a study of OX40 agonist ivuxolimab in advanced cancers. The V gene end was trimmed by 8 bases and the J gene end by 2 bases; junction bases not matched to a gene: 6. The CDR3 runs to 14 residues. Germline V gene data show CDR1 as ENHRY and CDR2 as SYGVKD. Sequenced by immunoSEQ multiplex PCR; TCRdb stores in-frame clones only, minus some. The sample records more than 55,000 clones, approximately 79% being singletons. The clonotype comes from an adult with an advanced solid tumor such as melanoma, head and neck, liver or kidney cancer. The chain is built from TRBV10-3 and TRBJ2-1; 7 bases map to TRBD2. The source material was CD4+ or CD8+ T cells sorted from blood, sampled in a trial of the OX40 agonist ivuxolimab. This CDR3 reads CAIFGGGAYNEQFF. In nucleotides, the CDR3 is TGTGCCATCTTTGGTGGGGGGGCCTACAATGAGCAGTTCTTC.